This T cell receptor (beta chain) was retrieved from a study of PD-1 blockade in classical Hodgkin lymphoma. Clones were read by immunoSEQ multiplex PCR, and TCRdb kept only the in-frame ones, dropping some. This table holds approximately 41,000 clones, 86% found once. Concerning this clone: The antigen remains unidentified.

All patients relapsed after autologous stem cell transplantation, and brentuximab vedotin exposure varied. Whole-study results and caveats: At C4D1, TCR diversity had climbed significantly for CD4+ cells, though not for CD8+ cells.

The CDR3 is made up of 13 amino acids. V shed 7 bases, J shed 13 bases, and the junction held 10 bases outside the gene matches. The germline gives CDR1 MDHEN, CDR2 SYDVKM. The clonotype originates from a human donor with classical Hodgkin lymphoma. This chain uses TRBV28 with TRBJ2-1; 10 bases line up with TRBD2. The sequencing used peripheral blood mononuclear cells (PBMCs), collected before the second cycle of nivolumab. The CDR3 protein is CASNVIAGGYQFF. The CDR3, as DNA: TGTGCCAGCAATGTAATAGCGGGAGGTTACCAGTTCTTC.